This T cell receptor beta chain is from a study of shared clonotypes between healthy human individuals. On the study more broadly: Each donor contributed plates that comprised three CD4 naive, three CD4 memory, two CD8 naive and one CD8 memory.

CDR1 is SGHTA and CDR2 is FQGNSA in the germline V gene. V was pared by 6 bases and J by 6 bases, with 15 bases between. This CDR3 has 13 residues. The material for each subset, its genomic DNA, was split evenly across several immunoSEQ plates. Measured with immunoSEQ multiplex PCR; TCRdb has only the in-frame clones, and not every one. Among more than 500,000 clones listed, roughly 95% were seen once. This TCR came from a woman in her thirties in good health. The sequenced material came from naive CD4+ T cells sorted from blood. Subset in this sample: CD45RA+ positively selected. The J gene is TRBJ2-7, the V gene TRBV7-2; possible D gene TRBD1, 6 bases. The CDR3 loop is CASSPGTLGEQYF. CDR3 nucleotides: TGTGCCAGCAGTCCCGGGACACTGGGCGAGCAGTACTTC.